This TCR beta chain is drawn from a study of blood T cell repertoires in COVID-19 (dated by TCRdb to the early 2020s). Regarding the complete study: Collaborator samples came from the United States, Italy and Spain and covered acute and convalescent phases of COVID-19. The material from the prospective study consisted of cDNA or gDNA derived from T cells, B-cell-depleted T cells, or PBMCs. Subjects who had been exposed to COVID-19, were actively infected with it, or had recovered from it provided the deeply sampled blood TCRbeta repertoires that made up the dataset. The repertoires were released in a freely available public database intended as a resource for research on the immune response to SARS-CoV-2. Samples came from the ongoing ImmuneRACE study (first 160 participants) plus 1,254 subjects from 6 global collaborators. The sample metadata nearly always contained a de-identified subject ID, COVID-19 status, age in years and sex. Where HLA class I and class II types were available, the types were taken from metadata supplied by the sample provider, not from assay-based typing. On the study overall, not on this receptor specifically: Clinical and demographic metadata were provided uncurated, with the amount varying by source and participant.

Spanning cysteine to phenylalanine, the CDR3 consists of 13 amino acids. This entry keeps only the CDR3 DNA: 39 bases, framed from base 1. The germline V and J ends show losses of 1 base and 7 bases respectively, and no gene match explains 0 bases of the junction. The immunoSEQ Assay, a bias-controlled multiplex PCR, was used to amplify TCRbeta CDR3 regions from genomic DNA. Per the authors' processing: Within the assay, amplification of reference gene primers was used to estimate how many nucleated cells each sample contained. To quantify the absolute abundance of each unique TCRbeta CDR3 rearrangement, sequence reads were collapsed and filtered. For each sample, productive Simpson clonality was calculated by taking the square root of Simpson's diversity index across productive rearrangements. TCRdb mirrors the immuneACCESS table, restricted to in-frame sequences. Some clones are absent from its copies; in checked studies, under half trace to an unresolved V gene, and the reason for the others is unknown. Clone size and V and J calls were adopted from that table, with D and trimming inferred from the DNA. The sample records 97,000 or so clones, 70% to 90% of which are singletons. Of the sample, around 2.9% is held by the ten largest clones.

Collaborating institutions collected whole blood in K2EDTA tubes following their own protocols. For TCRbeta analysis, collaborator samples were shipped as frozen whole blood, as isolated PBMCs, or as DNA extracted from either sample type. Points on this clone: Its specific antigen is unknown. No qualities accompany the bases; no much larger clone lies one base away.

The sample comprised peripheral blood. The receptor was derived from a man in his forties or fifties with active or convalescent COVID-19. The sequence is built from TRBV12-3 or TRBV12-4 and TRBJ2-1; TRBD2 agrees with 8 junctional bases. The sequenced DNA is TGTGCCAGCAGTTTAGGCGGGGGGAATGAGCAGTTCTTC. Its translation reads: CASSLGGGNEQFF.